The following is a T cell receptor beta chain sequence with its context. The record originates from a study of blood T cell repertoires in COVID-19. Overall study: Samples representing acute and convalescent COVID-19 were sourced from the United States, Italy and Spain. PBMCs, B-cell-depleted T cells, or T cells provided the cDNA or gDNA that made up the material.

Trimming left V 2 bases short and J 6 bases short, with 17 bases between. The length of the CDR3 is 15 residues. The germline CDR1 and CDR2 sequences are SGHNT and YYREEE (reference sequence). As handled by the study authors: Reference gene primer amplification gave nucleated cell count estimates. Clones were sequenced by immunoSEQ multiplex PCR, and TCRdb holds only the in-frame ones, with some missing. V and J calls and clone size follow that table, whereas D and trimming were derived from the DNA. The table shows approximately 170,000 clones, with roughly 77% occurring only once. V usage is TRBV5-4 and J usage is TRBJ1-2; weak D call: TRBD1 (5 bases). Sequencing used peripheral blood. This receptor was identified in a human donor in a cohort sampled during active COVID-19. In DNA form, the CDR3 reads TGTGCCAGCAGCTTCGGGGGAGGGAGTAGTAATGGCTACACCTTC. As protein: CASSFGGGSSNGYTF.